The clone carrying this T cell receptor (beta chain) showed up just a few times. Its antigen is undetermined. Making the TCR beta libraries involved quantitative 5'-RACE with molecular barcodes. MiXCR, applied by TCRdb to the 5' RACE reads, yields one record per CDR3 protein. The table has roughly 450,000 distinct CDR3 sequences, roughly 25% seen once. The source of the sample is a study of CD8 T cells in ankylosing spondylitis. Overall study findings and caveats: Eight highly homologous variants formed a TCR beta motif that appeared characteristic of ankylosing spondylitis blood.

V was pared by 0 bases and J by 3 bases, with 10 bases between. This CDR3 is built from 15 residues. Looked up from germline, CDR1 is ENHRY and CDR2 is SYGVKD. The genes are TRBV10-3 and TRBJ2-3; D could derive from TRBD1 or TRBD2 (6 bases each). Input material: blood, either unsorted or a sorted T cell fraction (not recorded which). This sequence originates from a male donor with ankylosing spondylitis. CDR3 coding DNA: TGTGCCATCAGTGAGTCCCAGGGGAGGACAGATACGCAGTATTTT. Its translation is CAISESQGRTDTQYF.